The sequence of this TCR beta chain was determined in a study of blood T cell repertoires in COVID-19. At the level of the study: Some COVID-19 samples were acute and others convalescent; all came from the United States, Italy and Spain.

Trimming took 7 bases from V and 7 from J, leaving 17 bases between them. The CDR3 runs to 14 residues. Germline-derived CDR1 and CDR2 are WNHNN and SYGVQD (reference sequence). This clone occurred once. The table came from immunoSEQ multiplex PCR; TCRdb's copy has only in-frame clones and leaves some out. The table lists 88,000 or so clones, less than 90% of them singletons. The TCR sequence derives from a man aged 55-75 years with acute or convalescent COVID-19. Sequencing used peripheral blood. V usage is TRBV10-1 and J usage is TRBJ1-5; no definite D call. For the CDR3, the DNA is TGCGCCAGCACCCAGTCGCAGGTTTGGCAGCCCCAGCATTTT. Translation: CASTQSQVWQPQHF.